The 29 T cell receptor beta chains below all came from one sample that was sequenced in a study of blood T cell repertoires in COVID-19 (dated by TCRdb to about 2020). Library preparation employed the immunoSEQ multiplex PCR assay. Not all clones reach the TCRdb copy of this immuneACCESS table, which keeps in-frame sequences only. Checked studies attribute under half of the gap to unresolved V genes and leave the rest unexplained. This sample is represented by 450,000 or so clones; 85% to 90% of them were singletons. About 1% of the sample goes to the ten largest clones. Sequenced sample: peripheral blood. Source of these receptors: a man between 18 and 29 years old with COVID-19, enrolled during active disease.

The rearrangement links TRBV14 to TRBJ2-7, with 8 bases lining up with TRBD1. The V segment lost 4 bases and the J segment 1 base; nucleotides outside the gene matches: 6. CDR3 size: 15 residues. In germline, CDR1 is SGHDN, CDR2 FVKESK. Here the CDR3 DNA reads TGTGCCAGCAGCCGCTTGGGACAGGAGTCCTACGAGCAGTACTTC. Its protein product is CASSRLGQESYEQYF. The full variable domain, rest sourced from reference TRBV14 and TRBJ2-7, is EAGVTQFPSHSVIEKGQTVTLRCDPISGHDNLYWYRRVMGKEIKFLLHFVKESKQDESGMPNNRFLAERTGGTYSTLKVQPAELEDSGVYFCASSRLGQESYEQYFGPGTRLTVT.

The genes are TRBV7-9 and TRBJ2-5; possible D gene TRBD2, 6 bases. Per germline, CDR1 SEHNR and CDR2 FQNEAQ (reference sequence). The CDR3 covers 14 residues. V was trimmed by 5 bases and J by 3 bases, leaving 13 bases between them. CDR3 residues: CASSPTIAEETQYF. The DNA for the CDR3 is TGTGCCAGCAGCCCCACCATAGCGGAAGAGACCCAGTACTTC.

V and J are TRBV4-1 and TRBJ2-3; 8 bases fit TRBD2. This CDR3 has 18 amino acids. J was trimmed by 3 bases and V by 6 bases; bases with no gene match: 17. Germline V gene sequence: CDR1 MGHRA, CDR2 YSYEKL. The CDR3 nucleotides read TGCGCCAGCAGGCCCTTCATTATGCGGGGGGAGAGGACAGATACGCAGTATTTT. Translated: CASRPFIMRGERTDTQYF.

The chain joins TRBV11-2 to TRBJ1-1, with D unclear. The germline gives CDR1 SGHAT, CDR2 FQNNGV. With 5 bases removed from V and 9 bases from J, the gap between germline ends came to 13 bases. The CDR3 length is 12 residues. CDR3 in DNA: TGTGCCAGCAGCCCGCGGAGGACCCAAGCTTTCTTT. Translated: CASSPRRTQAFF.

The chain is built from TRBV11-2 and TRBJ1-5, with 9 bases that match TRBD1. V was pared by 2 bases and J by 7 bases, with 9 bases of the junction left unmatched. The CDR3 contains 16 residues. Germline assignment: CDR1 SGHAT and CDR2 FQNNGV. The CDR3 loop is CASSLLGQGVGQPQHF. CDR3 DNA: TGTGCCAGCAGCTTACTGGGACAGGGTGTAGGACAGCCCCAGCATTTT. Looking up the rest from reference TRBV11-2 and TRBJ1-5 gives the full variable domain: EAGVAQSPRYKIIEKRQSVAFWCNPISGHATLYWYQQILGQGPKLLIQFQNNGVVDDSQLPKDRFSAERLKGVDSTLKIQPAKLEDSAVYLCASSLLGQGVGQPQHFGDGTRLSIL.

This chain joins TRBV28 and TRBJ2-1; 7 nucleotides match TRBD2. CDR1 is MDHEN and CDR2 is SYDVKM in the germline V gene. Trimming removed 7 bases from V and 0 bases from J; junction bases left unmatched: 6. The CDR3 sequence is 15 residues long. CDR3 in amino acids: CASTPGLPSYNEQFF. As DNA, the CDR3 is TGTGCCAGCACCCCGGGACTACCCTCCTACAATGAGCAGTTCTTC.

The CDR3 loop is CASSPPDTNTGELFF. CDR3 sequence (DNA): TGTGCCAGCAGCCCCCCGGACACCAACACCGGGGAGCTGTTTTTT. The chain employs TRBV6-5 and TRBJ2-2; maybe TRBD1 (5 bases). Germline assignment: CDR1 MNHEY and CDR2 SVGAGI. The CDR3 extends over 15 amino acids. V dropped 6 bases and J dropped 2 bases, with 13 bases sitting between them.

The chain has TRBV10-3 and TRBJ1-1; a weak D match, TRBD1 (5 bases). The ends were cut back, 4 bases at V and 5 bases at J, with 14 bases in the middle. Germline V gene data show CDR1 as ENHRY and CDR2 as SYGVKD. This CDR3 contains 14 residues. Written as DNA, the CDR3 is TGTGCCATCAGTGGTCAGGGTGCAAGTACTGAAGCTTTCTTT. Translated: CAISGQGASTEAFF.

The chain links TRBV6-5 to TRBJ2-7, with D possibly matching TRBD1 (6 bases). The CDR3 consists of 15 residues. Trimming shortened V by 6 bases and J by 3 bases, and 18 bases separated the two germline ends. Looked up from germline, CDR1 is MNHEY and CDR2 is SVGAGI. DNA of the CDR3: TGTGCCAGCAGCGCCCAGGCCGGGACATACTACGAGCAGTACTTC. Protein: CASSAQAGTYYEQYF.

This chain's CDR3 is CASSPWRGAYEQYF. The CDR3 nucleotides read TGCGCCAGCAGCCCTTGGCGGGGGGCTTACGAGCAGTACTTC. The V and J genes are TRBV5-1 and TRBJ2-7, with 8 bases matching TRBD2. The CDR3 spans 14 residues. After removal of 4 bases from V and 4 bases from J, the junction contained 7 bases not matched to a gene. Germline CDR1 reads SGHRS; CDR2 reads YFSETQ.

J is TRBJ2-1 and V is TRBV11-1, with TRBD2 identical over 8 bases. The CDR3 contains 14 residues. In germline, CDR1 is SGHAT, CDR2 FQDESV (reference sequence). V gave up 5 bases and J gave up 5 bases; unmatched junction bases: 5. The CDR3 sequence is CASSVSGNHNEQFF. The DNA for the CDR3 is TGTGCCAGCAGCGTTAGCGGGAACCACAATGAGCAGTTCTTC.

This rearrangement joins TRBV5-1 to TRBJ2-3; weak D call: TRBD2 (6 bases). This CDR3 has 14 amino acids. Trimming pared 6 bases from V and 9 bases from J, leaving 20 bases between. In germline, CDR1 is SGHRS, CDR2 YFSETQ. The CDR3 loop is CASTPAPSEPTQYF. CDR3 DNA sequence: TGCGCCAGCACCCCCGCTCCTAGCGAGCCCACGCAGTATTTT.

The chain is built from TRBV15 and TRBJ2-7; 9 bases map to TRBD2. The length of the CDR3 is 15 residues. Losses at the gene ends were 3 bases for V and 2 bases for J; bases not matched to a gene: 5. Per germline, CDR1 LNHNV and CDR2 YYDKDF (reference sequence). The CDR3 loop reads CATSSLSGGPYEQYF. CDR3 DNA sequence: TGTGCCACCAGCAGCCTTAGCGGGGGACCCTACGAGCAGTACTTC.

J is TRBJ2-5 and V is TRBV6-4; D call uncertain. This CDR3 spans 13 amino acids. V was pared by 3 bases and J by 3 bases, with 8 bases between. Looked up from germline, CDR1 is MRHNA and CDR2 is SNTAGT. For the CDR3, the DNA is TGTGCCAGCAGTGAGCTACCCGAAGAGACCCAGTACTTC. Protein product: CASSELPEETQYF.

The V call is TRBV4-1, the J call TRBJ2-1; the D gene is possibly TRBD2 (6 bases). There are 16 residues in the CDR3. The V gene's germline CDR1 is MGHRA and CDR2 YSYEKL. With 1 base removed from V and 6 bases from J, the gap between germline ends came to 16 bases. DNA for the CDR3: TGCGCCAGCAGCCAAGGGTACGGTCGGGGAGGCAATGAGCAGTTCTTC. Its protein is CASSQGYGRGGNEQFF.

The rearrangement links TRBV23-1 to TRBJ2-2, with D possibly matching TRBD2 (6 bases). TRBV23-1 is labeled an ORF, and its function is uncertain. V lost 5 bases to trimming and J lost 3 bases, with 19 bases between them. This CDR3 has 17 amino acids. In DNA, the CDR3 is TGCGCCAGCAGTTTTGGGACCCTGGGGGGTTACACCGGGGAGCTGTTTTTT. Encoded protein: CASSFGTLGGYTGELFF.

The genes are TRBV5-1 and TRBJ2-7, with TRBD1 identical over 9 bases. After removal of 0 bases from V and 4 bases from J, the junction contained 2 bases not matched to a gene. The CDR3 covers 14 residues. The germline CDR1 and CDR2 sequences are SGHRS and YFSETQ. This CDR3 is CASSLDRGRYEQYF. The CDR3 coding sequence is TGCGCCAGCAGCTTGGACAGGGGGCGGTACGAGCAGTACTTC.

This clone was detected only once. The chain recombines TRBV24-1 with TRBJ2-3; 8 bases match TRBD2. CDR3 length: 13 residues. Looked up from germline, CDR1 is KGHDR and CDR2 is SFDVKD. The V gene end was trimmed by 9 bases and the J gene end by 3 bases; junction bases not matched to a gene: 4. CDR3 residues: CATRGGLTDTQYF. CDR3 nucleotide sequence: TGTGCCACCCGGGGGGGCTTGACAGATACGCAGTATTTT.

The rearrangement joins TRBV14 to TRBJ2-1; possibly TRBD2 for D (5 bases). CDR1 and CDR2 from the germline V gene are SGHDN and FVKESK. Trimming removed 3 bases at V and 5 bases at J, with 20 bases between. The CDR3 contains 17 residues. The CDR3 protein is CASSHKLEGFLHNEQFF. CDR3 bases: TGTGCCAGCAGCCACAAGTTAGAGGGATTTCTCCACAATGAGCAGTTCTTC.

CDR3 residues: CASSPPSRGYTF. The CDR3 bases are TGTGCCAGCAGTCCCCCTAGCCGGGGCTACACCTTC. The chain combines TRBV7-2 with TRBJ1-2; D unclear. CDR3 length equals 12 residues. V was pared by 6 bases and J by 8 bases, with 13 bases between. Germline CDR1 SGHTA, CDR2 FQGNSA. The full variable domain, its missing parts supplied by reference TRBV7-2 and TRBJ1-2, is GAGVSQSPSNKVTEKGKDVELRCDPISGHTALYWYRQSLGQGLEFLIYFQGNSAPDKSGLPSDRFSAERTGGSVSTLTIQRTQQEDSAVYLCASSPPSRGYTFGSGTRLTVV.

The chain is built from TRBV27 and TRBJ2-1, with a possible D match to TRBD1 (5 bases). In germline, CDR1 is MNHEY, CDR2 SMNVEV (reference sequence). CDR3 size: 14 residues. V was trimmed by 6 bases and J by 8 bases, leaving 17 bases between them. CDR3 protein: CASRWTNNRYEQFF. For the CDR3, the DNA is TGTGCCAGCAGGTGGACAAACAATAGGTATGAGCAGTTCTTC.

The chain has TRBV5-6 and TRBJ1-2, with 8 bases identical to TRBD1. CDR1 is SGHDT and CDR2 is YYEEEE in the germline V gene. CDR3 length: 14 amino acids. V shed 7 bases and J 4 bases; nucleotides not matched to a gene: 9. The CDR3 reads CASFPTGDIYGYTF. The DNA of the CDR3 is TGTGCCAGCTTCCCGACAGGGGACATCTATGGCTACACCTTC.

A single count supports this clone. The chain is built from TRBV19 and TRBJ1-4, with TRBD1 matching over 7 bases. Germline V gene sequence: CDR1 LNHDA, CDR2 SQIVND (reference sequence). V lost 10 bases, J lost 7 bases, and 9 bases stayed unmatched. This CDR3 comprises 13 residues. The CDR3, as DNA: TGTGCCACAAGGGGGCATACGGTTGAAAAACTGTTTTTT. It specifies CATRGHTVEKLFF.

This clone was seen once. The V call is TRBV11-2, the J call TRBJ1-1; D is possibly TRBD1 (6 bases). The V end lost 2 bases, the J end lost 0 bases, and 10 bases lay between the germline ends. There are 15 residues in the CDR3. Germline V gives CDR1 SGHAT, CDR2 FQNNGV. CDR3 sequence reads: CASSLRQALNTEAFF. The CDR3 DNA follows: TGTGCCAGCAGCTTAAGACAGGCTTTGAACACTGAAGCTTTCTTT.

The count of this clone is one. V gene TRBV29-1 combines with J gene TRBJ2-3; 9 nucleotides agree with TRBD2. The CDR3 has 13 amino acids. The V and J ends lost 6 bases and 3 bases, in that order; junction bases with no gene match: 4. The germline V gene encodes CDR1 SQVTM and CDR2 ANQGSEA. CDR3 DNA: TGCAGCGTGCGGGGGGGCCTTACAGATACGCAGTATTTT. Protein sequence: CSVRGGLTDTQYF.

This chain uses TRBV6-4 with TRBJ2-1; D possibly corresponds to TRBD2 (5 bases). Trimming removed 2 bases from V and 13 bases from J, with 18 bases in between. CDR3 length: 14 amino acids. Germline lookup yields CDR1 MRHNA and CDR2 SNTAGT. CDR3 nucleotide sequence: TGTGCCAGCAGTGACGTACTAGGGTCCCCCACACAGTTCTTC. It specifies CASSDVLGSPTQFF.

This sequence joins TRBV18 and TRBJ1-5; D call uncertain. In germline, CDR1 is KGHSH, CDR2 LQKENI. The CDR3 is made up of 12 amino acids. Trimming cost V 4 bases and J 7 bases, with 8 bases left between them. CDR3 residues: CASSRAGQPQHF. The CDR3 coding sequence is TGTGCCAGCTCACGGGCTGGGCAGCCCCAGCATTTT.

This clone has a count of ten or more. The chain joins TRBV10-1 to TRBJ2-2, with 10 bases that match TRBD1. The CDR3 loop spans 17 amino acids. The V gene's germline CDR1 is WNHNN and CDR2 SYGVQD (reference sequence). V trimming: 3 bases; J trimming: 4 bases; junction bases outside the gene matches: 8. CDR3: CASSDPGDRGGTGELFF. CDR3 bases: TGCGCCAGCAGTGACCCGGGGGACAGGGGAGGCACCGGGGAGCTGTTTTTT.

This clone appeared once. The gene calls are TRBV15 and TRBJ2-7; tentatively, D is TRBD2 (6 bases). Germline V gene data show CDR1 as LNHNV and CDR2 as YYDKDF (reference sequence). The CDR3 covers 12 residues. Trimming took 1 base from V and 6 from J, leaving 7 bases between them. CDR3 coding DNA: TGTGCCACCAGCAGAGGGGAGGCCGAGCAGTACTTC. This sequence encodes CATSRGEAEQYF. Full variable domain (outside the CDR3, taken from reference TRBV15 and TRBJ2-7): DAMVIQNPRYQVTQFGKPVTLSCSQTLNHNVMYWYQQKSSQAPKLLFHYYDKDFNNEADTPDNFQSRRPNTSFCFLDIRSPGLGDTAMYLCATSRGEAEQYFGPGTRLTVT.